The 18 T cell receptor beta chains below all came from one sample that was sequenced in a study of blood T cell repertoires in COVID-19 (dated by TCRdb to 2019 to 2021). The library was prepared using the immunoSEQ multiplex PCR assay. TCRdb took this table from immuneACCESS and kept in-frame rearrangements with V and J called. Such tables lack part of the clones; where checked against another copy, unresolved V genes explain under half of the gap, and the rest is unexplained. This sample comprises 110,000 or so clones, around 89% of them detected only once. The ten biggest clones cover 4.6% of the sample. The sequenced material came from peripheral blood. The receptors originated from a woman aged 45-65 years with acute or convalescent COVID-19.

This chain joins TRBV6-5 and TRBJ2-1; tentatively, D is TRBD1 (5 bases). Trimming removed 5 bases from V and 4 bases from J, with 9 bases in between. Germline V lookup: CDR1 MNHEY, CDR2 SVGAGI. The length of the CDR3 is 13 residues. The CDR3 protein is CASSPRQYNEQFF. Written as DNA, the CDR3 is TGTGCCAGCAGTCCACGACAGTACAATGAGCAGTTCTTC.

This sequence joins TRBV19 and TRBJ2-7; 14 positions match TRBD2. V shed 5 bases, J shed 0 bases, and the junction held 0 bases outside the gene matches. The CDR3 covers 15 residues. CDR1 is LNHDA and CDR2 is SQIVND in the germline V gene (reference sequence). In DNA, the CDR3 is TGTGCCAGTAGTGGGACTAGCGGGGGCTCCTACGAGCAGTACTTC. This encodes CASSGTSGGSYEQYF.

This chain uses TRBV19 with TRBJ2-1; D remains ambiguous. The germline V gene encodes CDR1 LNHDA and CDR2 SQIVND (reference sequence). This CDR3 spans 15 amino acids. V dropped 3 bases and J dropped 0 bases, with 9 bases sitting between them. CDR3: CASSMSRGSYNEQFF. CDR3 DNA sequence: TGTGCCAGTAGTATGAGCCGAGGCTCCTACAATGAGCAGTTCTTC.

This chain joins TRBV4-2 and TRBJ2-5; 8 bases are shared with TRBD2. The length of the CDR3 is 17 residues. Per the germline V gene, CDR1 is LGHNA and CDR2 is YNFKEQ. Trimming removed 4 bases from V and 5 bases from J; junction bases left unmatched: 15. The CDR3 sequence is CASSPHLGRGVEETQYF. CDR3 sequence (DNA): TGTGCCAGCAGCCCCCATTTGGGGCGGGGGGTCGAGGAGACCCAGTACTTC.

This chain joins TRBV19 and TRBJ1-3; a weak D match, TRBD1 (6 bases). V was trimmed by 7 bases and J by 2 bases, leaving 15 bases between them. This CDR3 has 15 residues. Germline V CDR1 and CDR2: LNHDA, SQIVND (reference sequence). The CDR3, as DNA: TGTGCCAGTAACCCTGGGGGCGGTACTGGAAACACCATATATTTT. This gives the protein CASNPGGGTGNTIYF.

V gene TRBV4-1 combines with J gene TRBJ1-2; TRBD1 matches at 8 bases. Germline V lookup: CDR1 MGHRA, CDR2 YSYEKL. CDR3 length: 15 amino acids. V gave up 0 bases and J gave up 1 base; unmatched junction bases: 1. The CDR3 DNA reads as TGCGCCAGCAGCCAAGAGGACAGGGATAACTATGGCTACACCTTC. It translates to CASSQEDRDNYGYTF.

The J gene is TRBJ2-7, the V gene TRBV19; possibly TRBD2 for D (5 bases). V was clipped by 4 bases and J by 2 bases, with 9 bases between them. This CDR3 spans 13 amino acids. Germline V lookup: CDR1 LNHDA, CDR2 SQIVND (reference sequence). CDR3 sequence reads: CASSSGLPYEQYF. CDR3 nucleotide sequence: TGTGCCAGTAGTAGCGGGTTACCCTACGAGCAGTACTTC.

Concerning this clone: Its ends do not fully match the called genes, so a read error is possible. V and J are TRBV14 and TRBJ2-3, with 7 bases that match TRBD1. The CDR3 runs to 15 residues. Germline CDR1 and CDR2: SGHDN and FVKESK. The CDR3 sequence is CASSLGTAGTATQYF. CDR3 sequence (DNA): TGTGCCAGCAGCCTTGGGACAGCAGGAACAGCTACGCAGTATTTT.

The chain links TRBV6-5 to TRBJ1-6; D may be TRBD1 (5 bases). Germline V lookup: CDR1 MNHEY, CDR2 SVGAGI. Trimming removed 7 bases from V and 5 bases from J, with 12 bases in between. The CDR3 totals 14 residues. The CDR3 nucleotides read TGTGCCAGCATAATGTCGGGGGATAATTCACCCCTCCACTTT. As protein: CASIMSGDNSPLHF.

In this sample, this clone turned up a few times. The genes are TRBV24-1 and TRBJ1-2, with D unclear. Trimming shortened V by 1 base and J by 4 bases, and 3 bases separated the two germline ends. Germline assignment: CDR1 KGHDR and CDR2 SFDVKD. The CDR3 length is 12 residues. CDR3 in DNA: TGTGCCACCAGTGATTTCCTCTATGGCTACACCTTC. Translation: CATSDFLYGYTF.

This sequence joins TRBV3-1 (or the pseudogene TRBV3-2) and TRBJ1-4, with no clear D. The germline V gene has CDR1 LGHDT and CDR2 YNNKEL (reference sequence). V shed 2 bases and J shed 4 bases, with 11 bases lying between them. This CDR3 comprises 15 residues. The CDR3 loop is CASSQMSAVNEKLFF. The CDR3 nucleotides read TGTGCCAGCAGCCAAATGTCAGCGGTTAATGAAAAACTGTTTTTT.

This clone came up once. The rearrangement links TRBV2 to TRBJ1-2; 9 bases are a match to TRBD1. The ends lost 7 bases at V and 7 bases at J; junction bases unmatched: 7. The CDR3 length is 13 residues. Germline CDR1 SNHLY, CDR2 FYNNEI. CDR3 region: CASISDRGAGYTF. The CDR3 DNA follows: TGTGCCAGCATTAGCGACAGGGGGGCTGGCTACACCTTC.

The V gene is TRBV3-1 (or the pseudogene TRBV3-2), the J gene TRBJ1-2; a possible D gene is TRBD1 (6 bases). The germline CDR1 and CDR2 sequences are LGHDT and YNNKEL (reference sequence). The CDR3 consists of 14 residues. V lost 0 bases and J lost 8, with 13 bases in between. CDR3 coding DNA: TGTGCCAGCAGCCAAGACCCCAGGGGTAAAGGCTACACCTTC. Residues: CASSQDPRGKGYTF.

This chain uses TRBV25-1 with TRBJ1-6; the D is unclear. Trimming removed 3 bases from V and 0 bases from J, with 3 bases in between. The CDR3 extends over 14 amino acids. Looked up from germline, CDR1 is MGHDK and CDR2 is SYGVNS. The CDR3 protein is CASSDGSYNSPLHF. The DNA for the CDR3 is TGTGCCAGCAGTGACGGCTCCTATAATTCACCCCTCCACTTT.

The gene calls are TRBV6-4 and TRBJ2-1; possible D gene TRBD2, 6 bases. Trimming shortened V by 5 bases and J by 6 bases, and 14 bases separated the two germline ends. The CDR3 extends over 14 amino acids. Germline V CDR1 and CDR2: MRHNA, SNTAGT. CDR3 amino acids: CASSFGGALNEQFF. In nucleotides, the CDR3 is TGTGCCAGCAGTTTCGGCGGGGCCCTCAATGAGCAGTTCTTC.

This clone appeared once. The genes are TRBV2 and TRBJ2-3; 7 bases fit TRBD2. Germline values: CDR1 SNHLY, CDR2 FYNNEI. This CDR3 has 18 residues. The ends lost 8 bases at V and 0 bases at J; junction bases unmatched: 17. The CDR3 DNA sequence: TGTGCCAGCGGGAGGGGTCCTCTGACGGCGCTAAGCACAGATACGCAGTATTTT. Translated, it gives CASGRGPLTALSTDTQYF.

The chain employs TRBV2 and TRBJ1-5; weak D call: TRBD1 (6 bases). Trimming took 6 bases from V and 5 from J, leaving 14 bases between them. Germline V gene lookup returns CDR1 SNHLY and CDR2 FYNNEI. The CDR3 loop spans 14 amino acids. CDR3: CASRLTGTDQPQHF. The CDR3 bases are TGTGCCAGCAGGTTAACAGGGACCGATCAGCCCCAGCATTTT.

V is TRBV28 and J is TRBJ1-5; possible D gene TRBD1, 6 bases. Germline CDR1 MDHEN, CDR2 SYDVKM. The CDR3 totals 14 residues. The ends were cut back, 7 bases at V and 4 bases at J, with 14 bases in the middle. The CDR3 DNA reads as TGTGCCAGCACCCGGGACATAAAGAATCAGCCCCAGCATTTT. Translating it yields CASTRDIKNQPQHF.